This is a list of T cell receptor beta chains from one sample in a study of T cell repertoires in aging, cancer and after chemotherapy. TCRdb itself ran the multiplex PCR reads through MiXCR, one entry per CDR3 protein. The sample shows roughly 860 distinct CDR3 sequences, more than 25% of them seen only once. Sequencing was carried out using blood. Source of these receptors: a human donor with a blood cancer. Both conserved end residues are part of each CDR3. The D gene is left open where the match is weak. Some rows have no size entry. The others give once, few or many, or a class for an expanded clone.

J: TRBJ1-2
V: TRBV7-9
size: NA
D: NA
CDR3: CASSFYSGGYTF
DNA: TGTGCCAGCAGCTTTTACAGCGGTGGCTACACCTTC

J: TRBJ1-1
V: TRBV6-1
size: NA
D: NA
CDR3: CASSAPGVAFF
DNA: TGTGCCAGCAGTGCCCCAGGGGTGGCTTTCTTT

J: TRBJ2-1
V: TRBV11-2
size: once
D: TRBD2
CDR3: CASSSYLAGETQFF
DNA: TGTGCCAGCAGCTCCTACCTAGCGGGAGAGACCCAGTTCTTC

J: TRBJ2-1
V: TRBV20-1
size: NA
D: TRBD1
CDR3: CSASGGTGGSNEQFF
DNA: TGCAGTGCCTCGGGAGGGACAGGGGGCTCGAATGAGCAGTTCTTC

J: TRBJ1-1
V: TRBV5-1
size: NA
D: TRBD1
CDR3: CASSSRQGGFTEAFF
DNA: TGCGCCAGCAGCTCCCGACAGGGGGGATTTACTGAAGCTTTCTTT

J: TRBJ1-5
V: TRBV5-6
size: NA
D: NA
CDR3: CASSCRQQYNQPQHF
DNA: TGTGCCAGCAGCTGTCGACAGCAATACAATCAGCCCCAGCATTTT

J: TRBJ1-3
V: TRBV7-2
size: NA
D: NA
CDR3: CASSLEGRNSGNTIYF
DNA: TGTGCCAGCAGCTTAGAGGGCCGGAACTCTGGAAACACCATATATTTT

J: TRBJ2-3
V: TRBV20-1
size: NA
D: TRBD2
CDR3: CSAYGLAGVADTQYF
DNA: TGCAGTGCATACGGACTAGCGGGGGTGGCAGATACGCAGTATTTT

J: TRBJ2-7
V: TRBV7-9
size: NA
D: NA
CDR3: CASSAGTSYEQYF
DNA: TGTGCCAGCAGCGCAGGGACTTCCTACGAGCAGTACTTC

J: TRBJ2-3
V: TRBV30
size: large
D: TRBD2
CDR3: CAIRAGVADTQYF
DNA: TGTGCCATTAGAGCGGGAGTGGCCGATACGCAGTATTTT

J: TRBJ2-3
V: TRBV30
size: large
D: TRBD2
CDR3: CAWESGGSTDTQYF
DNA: TGTGCCTGGGAAAGCGGGGGTAGCACAGATACGCAGTATTTT

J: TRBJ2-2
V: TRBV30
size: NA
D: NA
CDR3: CAWSRTENTEELFF
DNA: TGTGCCTGGAGTAGGACAGAGAACACCGAAGAGCTGTTTTTT

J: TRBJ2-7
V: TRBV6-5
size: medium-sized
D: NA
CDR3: CASSYSIGDSYEQYF
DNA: TGTGCCAGCAGTTACTCGATAGGGGACTCCTACGAGCAGTACTTC

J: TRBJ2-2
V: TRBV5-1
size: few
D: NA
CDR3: CASSLLEGGTGELFF
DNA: TGCGCCAGCAGCTTGTTGGAGGGGGGCACCGGGGAGCTGTTTTTT

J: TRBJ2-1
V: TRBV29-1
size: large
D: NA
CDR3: CSVELPDRSSYNEQFF
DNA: TGCAGCGTTGAACTCCCCGACAGGAGCTCCTACAATGAGCAGTTCTTC

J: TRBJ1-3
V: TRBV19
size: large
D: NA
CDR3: CASSTQPSSGNTIYF
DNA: TGTGCCAGTAGTACCCAACCGAGCTCTGGAAACACCATATATTTT

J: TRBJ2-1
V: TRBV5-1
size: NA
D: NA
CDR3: CASSSPTRVEQFF
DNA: TGCGCCAGCAGCTCCCCAACTAGGGTGGAGCAGTTCTTC

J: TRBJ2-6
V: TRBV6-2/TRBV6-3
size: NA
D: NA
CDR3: CTSSRGAGTSGANVLTF
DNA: TGTACCAGCAGCCGAGGGGCAGGGACCTCTGGGGCCAACGTCCTGACTTTC

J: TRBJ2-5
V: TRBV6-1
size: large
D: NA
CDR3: CASRGDDLGHQETQYF
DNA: TGTGCCAGCAGGGGGGACGACTTGGGACACCAAGAGACCCAGTACTTC

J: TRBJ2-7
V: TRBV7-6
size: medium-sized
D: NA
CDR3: CASSSGGKQYF
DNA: TGTGCCAGCAGCTCCGGGGGTAAACAGTACTTC

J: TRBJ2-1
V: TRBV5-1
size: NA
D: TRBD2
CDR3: CASSLSGTSAYNEQFF
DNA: TGCGCCAGCAGCTTATCCGGGACTAGCGCCTACAATGAGCAGTTCTTC

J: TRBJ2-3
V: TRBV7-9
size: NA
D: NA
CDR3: CASSFQQASALDLDTQYF
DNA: TGTGCCAGCAGCTTCCAGCAGGCTAGCGCCCTGGACCTGGATACGCAGTATTTT

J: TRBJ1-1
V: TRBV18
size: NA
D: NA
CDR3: CASSPEGGMTEAFF
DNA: TGTGCCAGCTCTCCGGAGGGGGGCATGACTGAAGCTTTCTTT

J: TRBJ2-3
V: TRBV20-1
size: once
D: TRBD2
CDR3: CSARRLAGGGTDTQYF
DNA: TGCAGTGCTAGACGTCTAGCGGGGGGGGGTACAGATACGCAGTATTTT

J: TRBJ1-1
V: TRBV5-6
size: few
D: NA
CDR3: CASSPAGSYAEAFF
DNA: TGTGCCAGCAGCCCGGCGGGATCGTACGCCGAAGCTTTCTTT

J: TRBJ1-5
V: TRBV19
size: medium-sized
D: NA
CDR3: CASSIEEVDQPQHF
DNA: TGTGCCAGTAGTATAGAGGAGGTCGATCAGCCCCAGCATTTT

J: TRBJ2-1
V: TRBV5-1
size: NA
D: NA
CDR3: CASSLSLNNEQFF
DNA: TGCGCCAGCAGCTTGTCGCTGAACAATGAGCAGTTCTTC

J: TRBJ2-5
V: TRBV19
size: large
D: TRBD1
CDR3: CASRSPGTGSETQYF
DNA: TGTGCCAGTAGAAGTCCCGGGACAGGGAGCGAGACCCAGTACTTC

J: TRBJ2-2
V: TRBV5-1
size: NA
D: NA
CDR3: CASSPQGGAGKNTGELFF
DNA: TGCGCCAGCAGCCCGCAGGGCGGAGCTGGGAAGAACACCGGGGAGCTGTTTTTT

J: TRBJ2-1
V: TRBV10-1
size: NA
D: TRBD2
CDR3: CASSTSGSRQFF
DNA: TGCGCCAGCAGTACTAGCGGGAGCAGGCAGTTCTTC

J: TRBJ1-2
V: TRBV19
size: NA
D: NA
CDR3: CASSIDPPRSNYGYTF
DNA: TGTGCCAGTAGTATAGATCCACCGCGGAGTAACTATGGCTACACCTTC

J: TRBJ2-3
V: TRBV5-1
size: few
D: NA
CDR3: CASSLLGRPDTQYF
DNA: TGCGCCAGCAGCTTGCTGGGGCGGCCAGATACGCAGTATTTT

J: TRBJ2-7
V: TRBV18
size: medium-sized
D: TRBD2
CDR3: CASSPLPSGSYEQYF
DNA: TGTGCCAGCTCACCACTCCCTAGCGGGAGTTACGAGCAGTACTTC

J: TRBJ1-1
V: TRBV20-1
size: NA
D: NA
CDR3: CSARETLNTEAFF
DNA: TGCAGTGCTAGAGAGACCTTGAACACTGAAGCTTTCTTT

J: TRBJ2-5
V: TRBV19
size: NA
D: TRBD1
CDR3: CASSLGTGSETQYF
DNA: TGTGCCAGTAGTTTGGGGACAGGGAGCGAGACCCAGTACTTC

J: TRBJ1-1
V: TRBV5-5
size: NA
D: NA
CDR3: CASSSAGYEAFF
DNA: TGTGCCAGCAGTTCGGCCGGGTACGAAGCTTTCTTT

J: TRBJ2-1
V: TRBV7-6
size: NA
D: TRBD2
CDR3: CASSSGVAGGPNNEQFF
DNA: TGTGCCAGCAGCTCTGGGGTAGCGGGGGGACCTAACAATGAGCAGTTCTTC

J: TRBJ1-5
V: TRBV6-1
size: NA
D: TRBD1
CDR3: CASSEGDSGTGFPQPQHF
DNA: TGTGCCAGCAGTGAAGGAGATTCCGGGACAGGGTTTCCTCAGCCCCAGCATTTT

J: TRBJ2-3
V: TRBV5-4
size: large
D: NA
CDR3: CASSIPDSTDTQYF
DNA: TGTGCCAGCAGCATCCCGGACAGCACAGATACGCAGTATTTT

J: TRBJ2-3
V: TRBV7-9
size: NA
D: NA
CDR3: CASSLVLTDTQYF
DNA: TGTGCCAGCAGCCTGGTCTTAACAGATACGCAGTATTTT

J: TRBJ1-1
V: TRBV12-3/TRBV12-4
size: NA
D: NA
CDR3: CASSFGGRNTEAFF
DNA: TGTGCCAGCAGTTTCGGTGGCAGGAACACTGAAGCTTTCTTT

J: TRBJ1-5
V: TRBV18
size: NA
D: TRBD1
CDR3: CASSPTGGGNQPQHF
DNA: TGTGCCAGCTCACCTACAGGGGGCGGCAATCAGCCCCAGCATTTT

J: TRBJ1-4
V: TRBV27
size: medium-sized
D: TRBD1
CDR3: CASTGTGIGYNEKLFF
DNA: TGTGCCAGCACCGGGACAGGGATTGGGTATAATGAAAAACTGTTTTTT

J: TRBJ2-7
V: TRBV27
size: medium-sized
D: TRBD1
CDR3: CASRVDRAVGYEQYF
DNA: TGTGCCAGCAGGGTGGACAGGGCGGTAGGATACGAGCAGTACTTC

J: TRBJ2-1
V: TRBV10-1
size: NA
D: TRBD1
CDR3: CASSRDRGASGRNEQFF
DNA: TGCGCCAGCAGTCGGGACAGGGGGGCTAGCGGGCGCAATGAGCAGTTCTTC

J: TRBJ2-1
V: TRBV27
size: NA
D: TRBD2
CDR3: CASSESATSGRYEQFF
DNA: TGTGCCAGCAGTGAGTCGGCGACTAGCGGGAGGTATGAGCAGTTCTTC

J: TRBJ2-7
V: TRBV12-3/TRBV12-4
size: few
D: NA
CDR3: CASSARDLEQYF
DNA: TGTGCCAGCAGCGCCCGGGATCTCGAGCAGTACTTC

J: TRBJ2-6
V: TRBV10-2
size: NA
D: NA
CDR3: CASSESGLRSGANVLTF
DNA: TGCGCCAGCAGTGAGTCCGGACTTCGCTCTGGGGCCAACGTCCTGACTTTC

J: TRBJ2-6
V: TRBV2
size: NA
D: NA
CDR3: CASEDSGANVLTF
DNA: TGTGCCAGCGAGGATTCTGGGGCCAACGTCCTGACTTTC

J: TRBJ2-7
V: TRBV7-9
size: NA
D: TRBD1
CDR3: CASSLGTGAREQYF
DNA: TGTGCCAGCAGCCTCGGGACAGGGGCTCGAGAGCAGTACTTC

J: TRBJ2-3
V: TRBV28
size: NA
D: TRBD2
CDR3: CASYSGRGTDTQYF
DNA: TGTGCCAGCTATAGCGGGCGGGGGACAGATACGCAGTATTTT

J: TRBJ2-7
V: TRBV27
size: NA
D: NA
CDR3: CASSFGRTYEQYF
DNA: TGTGCCAGCAGTTTTGGGAGAACCTACGAGCAGTACTTC

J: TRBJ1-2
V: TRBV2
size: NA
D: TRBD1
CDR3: CASRKDRFANYGYTF
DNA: TGTGCCAGCAGGAAGGACAGGTTCGCTAACTATGGCTACACCTTC

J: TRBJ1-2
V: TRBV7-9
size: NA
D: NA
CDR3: CASSLGAGLYGYTF
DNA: TGTGCCAGCAGCTTAGGGGCGGGACTCTATGGCTACACCTTC

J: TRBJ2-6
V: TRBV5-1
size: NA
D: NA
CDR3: CASSLVQPSGANVLTF
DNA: TGCGCCAGCAGCTTGGTCCAGCCCTCTGGGGCCAACGTCCTGACTTTC

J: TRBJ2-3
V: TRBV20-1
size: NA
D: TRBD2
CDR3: CSGLAGDIDTQYF
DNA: TGCAGTGGACTAGCGGGAGATATAGATACGCAGTATTTT

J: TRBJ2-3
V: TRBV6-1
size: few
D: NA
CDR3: CASRRGSPDTDTQYF
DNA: TGTGCCAGCAGGAGGGGGAGTCCAGACACAGATACGCAGTATTTT